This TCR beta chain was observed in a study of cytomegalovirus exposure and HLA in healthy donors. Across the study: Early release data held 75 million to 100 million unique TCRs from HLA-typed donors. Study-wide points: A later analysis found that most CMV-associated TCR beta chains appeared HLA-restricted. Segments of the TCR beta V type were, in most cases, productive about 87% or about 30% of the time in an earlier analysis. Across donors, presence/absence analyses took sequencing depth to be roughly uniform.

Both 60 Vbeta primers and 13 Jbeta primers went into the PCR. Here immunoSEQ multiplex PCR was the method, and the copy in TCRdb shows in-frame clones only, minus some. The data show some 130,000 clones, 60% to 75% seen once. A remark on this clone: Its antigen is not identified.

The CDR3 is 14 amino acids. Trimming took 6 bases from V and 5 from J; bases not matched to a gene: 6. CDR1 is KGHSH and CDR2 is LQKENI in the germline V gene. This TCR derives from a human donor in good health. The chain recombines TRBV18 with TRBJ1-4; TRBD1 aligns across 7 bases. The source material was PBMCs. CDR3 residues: CASSPTGQNEKLFF. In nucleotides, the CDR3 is TGTGCCAGCTCCCCGACAGGGCAGAATGAAAAACTGTTTTTT.